These 12 T cell receptor beta chains were all obtained from the same sample, sequenced in a study of cytomegalovirus exposure and HLA in healthy donors. TCRdb's table, derived via immunoSEQ multiplex PCR, lists solely in-frame clones and lacks some. The profile covers 68,000 or so clones, with more than 70% appearing a single time and 1% to 1.5% taken by the ten largest. The material sequenced was PBMCs. These receptors came from a woman between 18 and 30 years old in good health and CMV-seronegative.

The chain combines TRBV11-3 with TRBJ2-5; D possibly corresponds to TRBD2 (5 bases). Between the trimmed V and J ends, which lost 3 bases and 5 bases, there was a span of 10 bases. Per germline, CDR1 SGHNT and CDR2 YENEEA. The CDR3 contains 13 residues. The CDR3 region has the DNA TGTGCCAGCAGCTTTGTCTCGGGGGAGACCCAGTACTTC. Translated: CASSFVSGETQYF.

J is TRBJ2-7 and V is TRBV10-3; D ambiguous. V lost 0 bases and J lost 12, with 21 bases in between. This CDR3 region has 15 residues. The germline V gene encodes CDR1 ENHRY and CDR2 SYGVKD. The CDR3 sequence: CAISESEAIPSRRYF. CDR3 nucleotide sequence: TGTGCCATCAGTGAGTCCGAAGCTATACCTTCGCGGAGGTACTTC.

This clone was recorded only once. The chain joins TRBV5-1 to TRBJ1-1; 7 bases agree with TRBD1. Germline V gene data show CDR1 as SGHRS and CDR2 as YFSETQ. After removal of 3 bases from V and 7 bases from J, the junction contained 3 bases not matched to a gene. The CDR3 sequence is 12 residues long. The CDR3 DNA sequence: TGCGCCAGCAGCTGGACAGGCAATGAAGCTTTCTTT. Translating it yields CASSWTGNEAFF.

This sequence joins TRBV25-1 and TRBJ1-1; D is possibly TRBD1 (5 bases). Germline CDR1 and CDR2: MGHDK and SYGVNS. The CDR3 runs to 13 residues. The V gene lost 8 bases and the J gene lost 6 bases, with 16 bases spanning the gap. The CDR3 DNA reads as TGTGCCAGCTCTCGGCAGGGTCGGGCTGAAGCTTTCTTT. Residues: CASSRQGRAEAFF. The entire variable domain, with the rest obtained from reference TRBV25-1 and TRBJ1-1, is as follows: EADIYQTPRYLVIGTGKKITLECSQTMGHDKMYWYQQDPGMELHLIHYSYGVNSTEKGDLSSESTVSRIRTEHFPLTLESARPSHTSQYLCASSRQGRAEAFFGQGTRLTVV.

The V gene is TRBV19, the J gene TRBJ1-5; unclear D gene. Trimming removed 5 bases from V and 8 bases from J, with 19 bases in between. Germline V gene data show CDR1 as LNHDA and CDR2 as SQIVND (reference sequence). The CDR3 sequence is 15 residues long. In DNA form, the CDR3 reads TGTGCCAGTAGTTTGGACGGGGTACGGCGGGAGCCCCAGCATTTT. Translating it yields CASSLDGVRREPQHF. Drawing the rest from reference TRBV19 and TRBJ1-5, the complete variable domain is DGGITQSPKYLFRKEGQNVTLSCEQNLNHDAMYWYRQDPGQGLRLIYYSQIVNDFQKGDIAEGYSVSREKKESFPLTVTSAQKNPTAFYLCASSLDGVRREPQHFGDGTRLSIL.

This clone was recorded only once. The rearrangement joins TRBV20-1 to TRBJ2-1, with unresolved D. The CDR3 loop spans 11 amino acids. Germline CDR1 DFQATT, CDR2 SNEGSKA (reference sequence). V was trimmed by 7 bases and J by 4 bases, leaving 8 bases between them. The CDR3 DNA sequence: TGCAGTGAAGCTAGATACAATGAGCAGTTCTTC. This encodes CSEARYNEQFF.

The CDR3 DNA follows: TGTGCCAGCAGTACAGACAGGATCACTGAAGCTTTCTTT. Encoded protein: CASSTDRITEAFF. The chain employs TRBV6-1 and TRBJ1-1, with D tentatively TRBD1 (6 bases). Trimming stripped 5 bases from V and 4 bases from J, with 11 bases between. The CDR3 extends over 13 amino acids. CDR1 and CDR2 (germline): MNHNS, SASEGT.

CDR3 loop: CAWRAIGENQPQHF. The DNA of the CDR3 is TGTGCCTGGAGGGCGATTGGGGAGAATCAGCCCCAGCATTTT. V is TRBV30 and J is TRBJ1-5; D not certain. The CDR3 consists of 14 residues. Trimming took 3 bases from V and 4 from J, leaving 13 bases between them. CDR1 and CDR2 (germline): GTSNPN, SVGIG (reference sequence). The whole variable domain, filled in from reference TRBV30 and TRBJ1-5, reads SQTIHQWPATLVQPVGSPLSLECTVEGTSNPNLYWYRQAAGRGLQLLFYSVGIGQISSEVPQNLSASRPQDRQFILSSKKLLLSDSGFYLCAWRAIGENQPQHFGDGTRLSIL.

This chain connects TRBV28 to TRBJ2-7; 8 bases are a match to TRBD2. The V gene end was trimmed by 1 base and the J gene end by 3 bases; junction bases not matched to a gene: 11. This CDR3 region has 17 residues. CDR1 MDHEN and CDR2 SYDVKM come from the germline V gene. CDR3 residues: CASSLSRETSDGYEQYF. The CDR3, as DNA: TGTGCCAGCAGTTTATCTAGGGAGACTAGCGATGGCTACGAGCAGTACTTC.

This clone was detected only once. The sample holds other DNA sequences that translate to the same CDR3. The rearrangement joins TRBV4-1 to TRBJ2-1; 12 positions agree with TRBD2. V was pared by 2 bases and J by 6 bases, with 2 bases of the junction left unmatched. The CDR3 totals 15 residues. Per the germline V gene, CDR1 is MGHRA and CDR2 is YSYEKL. The CDR3 DNA reads TGCGCCAGCAGCCAACTAGCGGGGGGGCTCAATGAGCAGTTCTTC. Protein sequence: CASSQLAGGLNEQFF.

The chain employs TRBV19 and TRBJ2-1; D call uncertain. V was clipped by 3 bases and J by 8 bases, with 11 bases between them. Germline V gene data show CDR1 as LNHDA and CDR2 as SQIVND (reference sequence). The CDR3 has 13 amino acids. CDR3 sequence (DNA): TGTGCCAGTAGTATTTCTAGACGGTATGAGCAGTTCTTC. It encodes CASSISRRYEQFF.

This clone has only one observation. The rearrangement joins TRBV7-6 to TRBJ2-1; D is undetermined. Germline loops: CDR1 SGHVS, CDR2 FNYEAQ. The CDR3 runs to 15 residues. Trimming removed 3 bases at V and 0 bases at J, with 9 bases between. CDR3 nucleotides: TGTGCCAGCAGCTTGAGCGATAACTCCTACAATGAGCAGTTCTTC. Translation gives CASSLSDNSYNEQFF.